The T cell receptor (beta chain) under discussion was sequenced for a study of T cells in Graves' hyperthyroidism and ophthalmopathy. Study background: Peripheral blood collection took place at initial diagnosis, before any treatment. Study-level results: Before onset, by a median of approximately 5.9 months, the model predicted ophthalmopathy.

CDR3 length: 13 amino acids. V was pared by 6 bases and J by 7 bases, with 16 bases between. Per the germline V gene, CDR1 is SEHNR and CDR2 is FQNEAQ (reference sequence). RNA transcripts provided the source from which TCR beta CDR3 regions were amplified. The primer set for the first-round RT-PCR of the TCR CDR3 was HTBI. TCRdb called the multiplex PCR reads again in MiXCR, with one record for every CDR3 protein. The top ten clones hold around half of a sample with 350,000 or so distinct CDR3 sequences, 21% of them seen once. Any patient presenting with uncontrolled infection, other autoimmune disease, pregnancy or lactation was left out. This clonotype was seen ten or more times. Its antigen is not identified.

The receptor's source is a woman aged 45-59 years with Graves' hyperthyroidism. The sequenced material came from blood. V gene TRBV7-9 combines with J gene TRBJ2-7; D gene ambiguous. The CDR3 spells CASSQEYRAEQYF. In nucleotides, the CDR3 is TGTGCCAGCAGTCAAGAGTATAGGGCGGAGCAGTACTTC. The full variable domain, in which reference TRBV7-9 and TRBJ2-7 provide the parts outside the CDR3, is DTGVSQNPRHKITKRGQNVTFRCDPISEHNRLYWYRQTLGQGPEFLTYFQNEAQLEKSRLLSDRFSAERPKGSFSTLEIQRTEQGDSAMYLCASSQEYRAEQYFGPGTRLTVT.